This is a list of T cell receptor beta chains from one sample in a study of cytomegalovirus exposure and HLA in healthy donors. The assay was immunoSEQ multiplex PCR, and TCRdb's table has in-frame clones only and misses some. The table lists under 200,000 clones, around 80% of them singletons. The specimen was PBMCs. Receptors were obtained from a woman between 45 and 65 years old in good health and CMV-seropositive. Both conserved end residues are part of each CDR3. A D gene is named only where the DNA matches it firmly. Size values are once, few and many counts, or a class for expanded clones, and some rows have none.

TRBJ2-7 NA NA TRBV7-2 CASSLAAQVVSYEQYF TGTGCCAGCAGCTTAGCCGCACAGGTCGTCTCCTACGAGCAGTACTTC
TRBJ1-3 once TRBD1 TRBV27 CASRRTGDSGNTIYF TGTGCCAGCAGGAGGACAGGAGACTCTGGAAACACCATATATTTT
TRBJ1-1 NA NA TRBV11-2 CASSLERSLEAFF TGTGCCAGCAGCTTAGAACGCTCACTTGAAGCTTTCTTT
TRBJ1-5 once TRBD1 TRBV18 CASSAGQQNQPQHF TGTGCCAGCTCAGCGGGACAGCAAAATCAGCCCCAGCATTTT
TRBJ1-1 NA TRBD1 TRBV27 CASSFSTGGTEAFF TGTGCCAGCAGTTTCTCGACAGGGGGCACTGAAGCTTTCTTT
TRBJ1-5 NA TRBD1 TRBV19 CASSRNRGQGSNQPQHF TGTGCCAGTAGCCGCAACAGGGGCCAGGGAAGCAATCAGCCCCAGCATTTT
TRBJ2-5 NA NA TRBV27 CASSFMREEAQYF TGTGCCAGCAGTTTTATGCGGGAAGAGGCCCAGTACTTC
TRBJ1-3 NA NA TRBV7-2 CASSSLGGGNTIYF TGTGCCAGCAGCTCGCTCGGGGGGGGAAACACCATATATTTT
TRBJ2-7 once NA TRBV7-2 CASSISPRSEQYF TGTGCCAGCAGCATTAGCCCGAGGAGTGAGCAGTACTTC
TRBJ2-7 NA NA TRBV28 CASRLTGSYEQYF TGTGCCAGCAGGTTGACAGGATCCTACGAGCAGTACTTC
TRBJ1-1 NA TRBD1 TRBV7-2 CASSLLGGDLSTEAFF TGTGCCAGCAGCTTATTAGGGGGCGATTTGAGCACTGAAGCTTTCTTT
TRBJ2-4 NA NA TRBV14 CASSQVRGPGNIQYF TGTGCCAGCAGCCAGGTCAGGGGTCCAGGAAACATTCAGTACTTC
TRBJ2-7 once TRBD2 TRBV11-2 CASRDVAGPPYEQYF TGTGCCAGCAGAGACGTAGCGGGGCCTCCCTACGAGCAGTACTTC
TRBJ1-4 NA NA TRBV11-2 CASSLLQGKEKLFF TGTGCCAGCAGCCTGTTACAGGGTAAGGAAAAACTGTTTTTT
TRBJ1-6 NA NA TRBV28 CASGRLNSPLHF TGTGCCAGCGGGAGGCTTAATTCACCCCTCCACTTT
TRBJ2-1 NA TRBD2 TRBV4-3 CASSQDRGSGVSYNEQFF TGCGCCAGCAGCCAAGATCGCGGTAGCGGGGTCTCCTACAATGAGCAGTTCTTC
TRBJ1-2 NA TRBD1 TRBV7-9 CASSRRQGRGYTF TGTGCCAGCAGCCGCAGACAGGGAAGAGGCTACACCTTC
TRBJ2-1 NA TRBD1 TRBV12-5 CASGLTTGTGSDSEQFF TGTGCTAGTGGTTTGACAACGGGGACAGGGTCGGACAGTGAGCAGTTCTTC
TRBJ1-2 NA NA TRBV10-3 CAISEFGIGGSGYGYTF TGTGCCATCAGTGAGTTCGGTATTGGAGGGTCGGGATATGGCTACACCTTC
TRBJ1-2 NA NA TRBV6-4 CASSDSNLISGYTF TGTGCCAGCAGTGACTCTAACTTAATAAGTGGCTACACCTTC
TRBJ2-2 NA NA TRBV28 CASSLLSLAGHTGELFF TGTGCCAGCAGTTTATTGAGTTTGGCGGGACACACCGGGGAGCTGTTTTTT
TRBJ1-5 NA TRBD1 TRBV18 CASSPQGTVSNQPQHF TGTGCCAGCTCACCCCAGGGGACAGTCTCCAATCAGCCCCAGCATTTT
TRBJ1-6 NA TRBD1 TRBV28 CASSHGQGWPPLHF TGTGCCAGCAGCCATGGACAGGGTTGGCCACCCCTCCACTTT
TRBJ1-4 NA NA TRBV2 CASTRESATNEKLFF TGTGCCAGCACTCGGGAGAGCGCGACTAATGAAAAACTGTTTTTT
TRBJ2-7 NA TRBD2 TRBV18 CASSPSGGQHEQYF TGTGCCAGCTCACCCTCGGGGGGGCAACACGAGCAGTACTTC
TRBJ1-4 NA NA TRBV28 CASINGGGNEKLFF TGTGCCAGCATCAATGGGGGGGGAAATGAAAAACTGTTTTTT
TRBJ2-7 NA NA TRBV7-9 CASRQQGRYEQYF TGTGCCAGCAGACAACAGGGTCGGTACGAGCAGTACTTC
TRBJ2-5 few TRBD2 TRBV5-8 CASSLGRASGGKETQYF TGTGCCAGCAGCTTGGGTCGTGCTAGCGGGGGTAAAGAGACCCAGTACTTC
TRBJ1-1 NA NA TRBV6-5 CASHDPGRYTEAFF TGTGCCAGCCACGATCCGGGTAGATACACTGAAGCTTTCTTT
TRBJ1-2 NA NA TRBV6-5 CASSYRGSGINGYTF TGTGCCAGCAGTTACCGGGGGTCGGGGATCAATGGCTACACCTTC
TRBJ2-2 NA NA TRBV11-2 CASYGALTGELFF TGTGCCTCCTATGGGGCTTTGACCGGGGAGCTGTTTTTT